The entry that follows covers one T cell receptor beta chain sequence. The sample belongs to a study of patients and donors after allogeneic stem cell transplantation. This CDR3 has 15 amino acids. V was pared by 2 bases and J by 2 bases, with 11 bases between. Germline V gene sequence: CDR1 SGHTA, CDR2 FQGNSA. TCRdb re-analysed the RT-PCR reads in MiXCR, keeping a single row per CDR3 protein. The sample lists 800,000 to 1,000,000 distinct CDR3 sequences, under 20% occurring once. The J gene is TRBJ2-3, the V gene TRBV7-2; D tentatively fits TRBD1 or TRBD2 (6 bases each). The sample taken for sequencing was blood, either unsorted or a sorted T cell fraction (not recorded which). The clonotype comes from a human donor who was either an allogeneic HSCT recipient or a stem cell or donor lymphocyte infusion donor (not recorded which). It is not recorded whose cells these are; they may come from a transplant donor. The DNA for the CDR3 is TGTGCCAGCAGCTTAACGGGGGCGCTCACAGATACGCAGTATTTT. This codes for CASSLTGALTDTQYF.